These 10 T cell receptor beta chains came from one sample sequenced in a study of CD8+ T cells in alopecia areata. TCR sequencing used cDNA made by reverse transcription of extracted RNA. Sequencing used immunoSEQ multiplex PCR; TCRdb keeps in-frame clones, though not all of them. The sample holds 30,000 to 45,000 clones, roughly 53% seen once. The CD4+ cells of five biomarker-study patients went through sorting. This sorting yielded CD25+CD127- cells. Material for sequencing was CD4+ Tregs sorted from blood. All receptors derive from a human donor with alopecia areata.

The chain recombines TRBV7-3 with TRBJ2-3; D is unresolved. From germline, CDR1 is SGHTA and CDR2 FQGTGA. This CDR3 spans 14 amino acids. V lost 1 base, J lost 6 bases, and 11 bases lay in between. As DNA, the CDR3 is TGTGCCAGCAGCTTAATCCCGATCCGGGATACGCAGTATTTT. Its translation: CASSLIPIRDTQYF.

This clone showed up just a few times. The rearrangement uses TRBV6-1 and TRBJ2-5; 8 bases agree with TRBD1. CDR1 and CDR2 (germline): MNHNS, SASEGT. The CDR3 totals 15 residues. The V segment lost 6 bases and the J segment 9 bases; nucleotides outside the gene matches: 15. This CDR3 is CASRPTGVLTGAQYF. In DNA form, the CDR3 reads TGTGCCAGCAGACCGACAGGGGTCCTGACAGGGGCCCAGTACTTC.

This clone was observed a few times. The CDR3, as DNA: TGTGCCAGCAGCTTAATGGGACAGGGGAACGGGGAGCTGTTTTTT. Protein product: CASSLMGQGNGELFF. The chain links TRBV7-3 to TRBJ2-2; 10 positions agree with TRBD1. V lost 1 base and J lost 7; bases outside the gene matches: 3. This CDR3 spans 15 amino acids. Germline V gene data show CDR1 as SGHTA and CDR2 as FQGTGA.

As regards this clone: Different DNA sequences within this sample yield the same CDR3. The gene calls are TRBV7-2 and TRBJ1-1; D is perhaps TRBD1 (5 bases). Germline values: CDR1 SGHTA, CDR2 FQGNSA. The CDR3 loop spans 13 amino acids. The V and J ends lost 4 bases and 1 base respectively, with 7 bases between them. DNA of the CDR3: TGTGCCAGCAGCTCCCAGGGGAACACTGAAGCTTTCTTT. Encoded protein: CASSSQGNTEAFF. Variable domain in full (rest from reference TRBV7-2 and TRBJ1-1): GAGVSQSPSNKVTEKGKDVELRCDPISGHTALYWYRQSLGQGLEFLIYFQGNSAPDKSGLPSDRFSAERTGGSVSTLTIQRTQQEDSAVYLCASSSQGNTEAFFGQGTRLTVV.

The V gene is TRBV7-2, the J gene TRBJ2-7; 7 nucleotides match TRBD2. Looked up from germline, CDR1 is SGHTA and CDR2 is FQGNSA. The CDR3 consists of 16 residues. V shed 4 bases and J 4 bases; nucleotides not matched to a gene: 13. CDR3: CASSSRSGREGYEQYF. CDR3 coding DNA: TGTGCCAGCAGCTCCCGTTCGGGCAGGGAGGGATACGAGCAGTACTTC.

This clone has only a few counts. The sample contains more than one DNA sequence encoding this CDR3. The chain has TRBV19 and TRBJ2-7; perhaps TRBD2 as D (7 bases). The CDR3 runs 14 residues. V lost 3 bases and J 2 bases, leaving 11 bases between the germline ends. Germline V CDR1 and CDR2: LNHDA, SQIVND (reference sequence). The CDR3 DNA reads TGTGCCAGTAGTATTACAGGGACTACCTACGAGCAGTACTTC. Protein: CASSITGTTYEQYF.

This clone was picked up a small number of times. This chain joins TRBV4-2 and TRBJ1-3, with TRBD1 matching 7 bases. J lost 0 bases, V lost 7 bases, and 9 bases had no gene match. Germline CDR1 LGHNA, CDR2 YNFKEQ. The CDR3 consists of 16 residues. DNA of the CDR3: TGTGCCAGCAAGTTGGGGGACAGTTTCTCTGGAAACACCATATATTTT. This translates into CASKLGDSFSGNTIYF.

The chain uses TRBV6-6 and TRBJ2-5; 7 bases agree with TRBD2. CDR1 MNHNY and CDR2 SVGAGI come from the germline V gene (reference sequence). V dropped 3 bases and J dropped 5; count of bases not matched to a gene: 12. This CDR3 is built from 16 residues. The CDR3 DNA is TGTGCCAGCAGTTATCGAGAGCGGGGCGGGATGGAGACCCAGTACTTC. Translation gives CASSYRERGGMETQYF.

This rearrangement joins TRBV7-9 to TRBJ2-3; 8 positions match TRBD2. Germline V gene lookup returns CDR1 SEHNR and CDR2 FQNEAQ (reference sequence). There are 17 residues in the CDR3. The trim removed 4 bases at V and 3 bases at J, leaving 12 bases unmatched. The CDR3 sequence is CASSYSPLAGRTDTQYF. DNA for the CDR3: TGTGCCAGCAGCTACTCACCGTTAGCGGGAAGGACAGATACGCAGTATTTT.

In this sample, this clone turned up a few times. The J gene is TRBJ2-7, the V gene TRBV6-6; tentative D call: TRBD1 (7 bases). Germline V gene sequence: CDR1 MNHNY, CDR2 SVGAGI (reference sequence). V lost 6 bases to trimming and J lost 7 bases, with 22 bases between them. This CDR3 is built from 15 residues. CDR3 residues: CASREGQLNRVEQYF. The CDR3 DNA is TGTGCCAGCAGGGAGGGACAGCTTAACCGTGTAGAGCAGTACTTC.